This entry lists 2 T cell receptor beta chains sequenced from one sample in a study of CD8+ T cells in alopecia areata. Following extraction, RNA underwent reverse transcription to cDNA, which served as the sequencing template. TCRdb's copy holds only in-frame clones and misses some; the assay was immunoSEQ multiplex PCR. Of fewer than 250,000 clones listed, roughly 57% were seen once; the top ten hold just over 0.45%. The sequencing used CD4+ T cells sorted from blood, collected at week 0. These receptors were taken from a human donor with alopecia areata.

This clone was seen more than once but under ten times. V and J are TRBV29-1 and TRBJ1-2; D is unclear. V was shortened by 7 bases and J by 13 bases, with 19 bases between the two germline ends. This CDR3 spans 11 amino acids. Looked up from germline, CDR1 is SQVTM and CDR2 is ANQGSEA. The CDR3 sequence is CSADYSQRCTF. Here the CDR3 DNA reads TGCAGCGCCGACTACAGCCAGAGGTGCACCTTC.

The rearrangement links TRBV15 to TRBJ2-1, with D possibly matching TRBD1 (6 bases). V shed 0 bases and J shed 10 bases, with 7 bases lying between them. Germline CDR1 and CDR2: LNHNV and YYDKDF (reference sequence). The length of the CDR3 is 12 residues. CDR3 nucleotides: TGTGCCACCAGCAGAGACAGGGGAGAGCAGTTCTTC. Its translation is CATSRDRGEQFF.